These T cell receptor beta chains were read from a single sample in a study of blood T cell repertoires in COVID-19. Method: immunoSEQ multiplex PCR; TCRdb's copy keeps in-frame clones and lacks some. Of hundreds of thousands of clones listed, around nine tenths are singletons. The material sequenced was PBMCs or T cells enriched from blood (not recorded which). The origin of the receptors is a woman in her forties or fifties who had recovered from COVID-19. Each CDR3 is given with its conserved first and last residue. The D gene is left open where the match is weak. Clone size is stated in some rows and not others, as once, few, many or a class when expanded.

. TRBJ2-2 . TRBV7-2 CASKGDPNTGELFF TGTGCCAGCAAGGGGGATCCGAACACCGGGGAGCTGTTTTTT
. TRBJ1-2 . TRBV3-1/TRBV3-2 CASSYTFGGSYGYTF .
. TRBJ2-7 . TRBV6-2/TRBV6-3 CASSRLTYEQYF TGTGCCAGCAGTCGACTAACGTACGAGCAGTACTTC
TRBD1 TRBJ1-4 once TRBV2 CATSLGQGGEKLFF TGTGCCACCTCTTTGGGACAGGGGGGCGAAAAACTGTTTTTT
TRBD1 TRBJ1-1 . TRBV5-1 CASSVGQGGEAFF TGCGCCAGCAGCGTGGGACAGGGTGGTGAAGCTTTCTTT
. TRBJ1-6 . TRBV27 CASSLDTAGGSPLHF TGTGCCAGCAGTTTAGACACAGCCGGAGGTTCACCCCTCCACTTT
. TRBJ1-1 . TRBV10-3 CATQGLNTEAFF TGTGCCACACAGGGTTTGAACACTGAAGCTTTCTTT
. TRBJ1-1 . TRBV19 CASTESILNTEAFF TGTGCCAGTACCGAGAGCATCCTGAACACTGAAGCTTTCTTT
TRBD2 TRBJ2-1 . TRBV2 CASSEEREYYNEQFF TGTGCCAGCAGTGAAGAGCGGGAATACTACAATGAGCAGTTCTTC
. TRBJ2-3 . TRBV14 CASSPTLAKTDTQYF TGTGCCAGCAGCCCGACTCTAGCGAAGACAGATACGCAGTATTTT
TRBD2 TRBJ2-1 . TRBV11-3 CASSVRGGGYNEQFF TGTGCCAGCAGCGTTCGCGGGGGGGGATACAATGAGCAGTTCTTC
TRBD1 TRBJ1-6 . TRBV5-4 CASSDRTGNYNSPLHF TGTGCCAGCAGCGACCGGACAGGGAACTATAATTCACCCCTCCACTTT
. TRBJ2-1 . TRBV4-3 CASSQDPPYNEQFF TGCGCCAGCAGCCAAGACCCCCCATACAATGAGCAGTTCTTC
TRBD1 TRBJ2-5 . TRBV28 CASSPGTAQETQYF TGTGCCAGCAGTCCAGGGACAGCGCAAGAGACCCAGTACTTC
TRBD1 TRBJ1-4 . TRBV19 CASNPSGTGAEKLFF TGTGCCAGTAACCCCTCCGGGACAGGGGCTGAAAAACTGTTTTTT
. TRBJ2-3 . TRBV7-2 CASSFGGSTDTQYF TGTGCCAGCAGCTTCGGAGGGTCCACAGATACGCAGTATTTT
. TRBJ2-7 once TRBV18 CASSPRQEYEQYF TGTGCCAGCTCACCACGACAGGAGTACGAGCAGTACTTC
TRBD1 TRBJ2-3 . TRBV28 CASSDRGTDTQYF TGTGCCAGCTCAGACAGGGGCACAGATACGCAGTATTTT
. TRBJ1-2 . TRBV19 CASSRAALEGYTF TGTGCCAGTAGCAGGGCCGCTTTGGAGGGCTACACCTTC
TRBD1 TRBJ1-2 . TRBV2 CASKVRLQGANNGYTF TGTGCCAGCAAGGTGCGTTTACAGGGGGCGAATAATGGCTACACCTTC
TRBD1 TRBJ1-2 . TRBV18 CASSDGTGGLGYTF TGTGCCAGCTCGGACGGGACAGGGGGCCTTGGCTACACCTTC
. TRBJ1-2 . TRBV6-1 CASSETPGESYGYTF TGTGCCAGCAGTGAAACCCCAGGGGAGAGCTATGGCTACACCTTC
TRBD1 TRBJ1-2 . TRBV6-5 CATRVTGTNYGYTF TGTGCCACCAGAGTGACAGGGACGAACTATGGCTACACCTTC
. TRBJ1-5 . TRBV2 CASTGQGTQPQHF TGTGCCAGCACGGGCCAGGGGACTCAGCCCCAGCATTTT
. TRBJ2-2 . TRBV28 CASSPSGPGELFF TGTGCCAGCAGTCCATCAGGTCCCGGGGAGCTGTTTTTT
. TRBJ1-2 . TRBV28 CASSQDSYYGYTF TGTGCCAGCAGTCAGGACAGTTACTATGGCTACACCTTC
. TRBJ1-5 . TRBV2 CASSLSPEPQHF TGTGCCAGCAGTCTGTCCCCAGAGCCCCAGCATTTT
TRBD1 TRBJ2-7 . TRBV27 CASSRGQGSYEQYF TGTGCCAGCAGCAGGGGACAGGGCTCCTACGAGCAGTACTTC
TRBD2 TRBJ2-1 . TRBV5-4 CASSSTASRGGYNEQFF TGTGCCAGCAGCTCGACAGCTTCGCGGGGGGGTTACAATGAGCAGTTCTTC
TRBD2 TRBJ2-7 . TRBV28 CASTSGGTVYEQYF TGTGCCAGCACCTCCGGGGGGACTGTCTACGAGCAGTACTTC
. TRBJ2-1 . TRBV30 CAWSARDEQFF TGTGCCTGGAGTGCGCGGGATGAGCAGTTCTTC
TRBD1 TRBJ2-7 . TRBV28 CASSLWGQHEQYF TGTGCCAGCAGTTTATGGGGACAGCACGAGCAGTACTTC
. TRBJ1-1 . TRBV6-5 CASTSGTEAFF TGTGCCAGCACGTCGGGAACTGAAGCTTTCTTT
. TRBJ1-1 . TRBV19 CASQPQGLAAFF TGTGCCAGCCAACCCCAGGGACTGGCAGCTTTCTTT
. TRBJ1-6 . TRBV4-3 CASSQDSDGKSSYNSPLHF TGCGCCAGCAGCCAAGATAGCGACGGTAAAAGCTCCTATAATTCACCCCTCCACTTT
. TRBJ2-6 . TRBV5-1 CASSQTGGGGGSGANVLTF TGCGCCAGCAGCCAAACCGGAGGAGGAGGTGGCTCTGGGGCCAACGTCCTGACTTTC
TRBD1 TRBJ1-2 . TRBV5-8 CASTWVSGGFNYGYTF TGTGCCAGCACCTGGGTTTCAGGGGGTTTTAACTATGGCTACACCTTC
. TRBJ1-1 few TRBV5-8 CASSLLQNTEAFF TGTGCCAGCAGCTTGTTACAGAACACTGAAGCTTTCTTT
. TRBJ2-2 . TRBV4-3 CASSPGQATGELFF TGCGCCAGCAGCCCAGGACAAGCCACCGGGGAGCTGTTTTTT
. TRBJ2-2 . TRBV3-1/TRBV3-2 CASSQVWGLDTGELFF TGTGCCAGCAGCCAAGTTTGGGGGCTTGACACCGGGGAGCTGTTTTTT
TRBD2 TRBJ2-3 . TRBV5-1 CASSFLSGGLADTQYF TGCGCCAGCAGCTTTTTAAGCGGGGGGTTGGCAGATACGCAGTATTTT
. TRBJ1-5 . TRBV19 CASSPETYSNQPQHF TGTGCCAGTAGTCCAGAGACATATAGCAATCAGCCCCAGCATTTT
TRBD1 TRBJ1-5 . TRBV7-2 CASSPQGDRAQPQHF TGTGCCAGCAGCCCCCAGGGGGACAGGGCACAGCCCCAGCATTTT
. TRBJ1-1 few TRBV12-3/TRBV12-4 CASSQDRTLEAFF TGTGCCAGCAGCCAAGACAGGACCCTTGAAGCTTTCTTT
. TRBJ2-7 . TRBV3-1/TRBV3-2 CASSQDRNRKMDF TGTGCCAGCAGCCAAGATAGAAACAGGAAGATGGACTTC
. TRBJ2-1 . TRBV6-5 CASSWTTSLEQFF TGTGCCAGCAGTTGGACTACCAGTCTCGAGCAGTTCTTC
TRBD1 TRBJ1-1 . TRBV12-3/TRBV12-4 CASNKQGTEAFF TGTGCCAGCAATAAACAGGGGACTGAAGCTTTCTTT
. TRBJ1-3 few TRBV5-1 CASSLYAQGSTGNTIYF TGCGCCAGCAGCTTATATGCCCAGGGTTCGACTGGAAACACCATATATTTT
TRBD2 TRBJ2-5 . TRBV9 CASSVAPSGDETQYF TGTGCCAGCAGCGTAGCTCCCAGCGGGGACGAGACCCAGTACTTC
. TRBJ1-6 . TRBV5-1 CASSLEAVENSPLHF TGCGCCAGCAGCTTGGAAGCGGTGGAGAATTCACCCCTCCACTTT
. TRBJ1-2 once TRBV20-1 CSASRGARGGYTF TGCAGTGCTAGTCGTGGGGCACGTGGTGGCTACACCTTC
. TRBJ1-2 . TRBV25-1 CASRSRNYGYTF TGTGCCAGCAGATCACGGAACTATGGCTACACCTTC
. TRBJ1-1 few TRBV30 CAWIGLNTEAFF TGTGCCTGGATCGGACTAAACACTGAAGCTTTCTTT
. TRBJ2-7 . TRBV27 CASSPFGPQGGQYF TGTGCCAGCAGTCCCTTTGGTCCCCAGGGAGGACAGTACTTC
. TRBJ2-4 . TRBV20-1 CSASEQLKAKNIQYF TGCAGTGCTAGTGAACAGCTTAAAGCCAAAAACATTCAGTACTTC
. TRBJ1-4 . TRBV5-4 CASSLDRTNEKLFF TGTGCCAGCAGCCTTGACAGAACTAATGAAAAACTGTTTTTT
. TRBJ1-1 . TRBV28 CASILPAGMNTEAFF TGTGCCAGCATCCTGCCGGCAGGCATGAACACTGAAGCTTTCTTT
. TRBJ2-7 few TRBV4-1 CASSQAGSYEQYF TGCGCCAGCAGCCAAGCGGGCTCCTACGAGCAGTACTTC
TRBD2 TRBJ2-3 . TRBV5-1 CASSSVVPSGGLADTQYF TGCGCCAGCAGCTCCGTTGTGCCTAGCGGGGGTTTGGCAGATACGCAGTATTTT
. TRBJ2-2 . TRBV29-1 CSVLALGGGDTGELFF TGCAGCGTTTTGGCCCTCGGAGGGGGCGACACCGGGGAGCTGTTTTTT